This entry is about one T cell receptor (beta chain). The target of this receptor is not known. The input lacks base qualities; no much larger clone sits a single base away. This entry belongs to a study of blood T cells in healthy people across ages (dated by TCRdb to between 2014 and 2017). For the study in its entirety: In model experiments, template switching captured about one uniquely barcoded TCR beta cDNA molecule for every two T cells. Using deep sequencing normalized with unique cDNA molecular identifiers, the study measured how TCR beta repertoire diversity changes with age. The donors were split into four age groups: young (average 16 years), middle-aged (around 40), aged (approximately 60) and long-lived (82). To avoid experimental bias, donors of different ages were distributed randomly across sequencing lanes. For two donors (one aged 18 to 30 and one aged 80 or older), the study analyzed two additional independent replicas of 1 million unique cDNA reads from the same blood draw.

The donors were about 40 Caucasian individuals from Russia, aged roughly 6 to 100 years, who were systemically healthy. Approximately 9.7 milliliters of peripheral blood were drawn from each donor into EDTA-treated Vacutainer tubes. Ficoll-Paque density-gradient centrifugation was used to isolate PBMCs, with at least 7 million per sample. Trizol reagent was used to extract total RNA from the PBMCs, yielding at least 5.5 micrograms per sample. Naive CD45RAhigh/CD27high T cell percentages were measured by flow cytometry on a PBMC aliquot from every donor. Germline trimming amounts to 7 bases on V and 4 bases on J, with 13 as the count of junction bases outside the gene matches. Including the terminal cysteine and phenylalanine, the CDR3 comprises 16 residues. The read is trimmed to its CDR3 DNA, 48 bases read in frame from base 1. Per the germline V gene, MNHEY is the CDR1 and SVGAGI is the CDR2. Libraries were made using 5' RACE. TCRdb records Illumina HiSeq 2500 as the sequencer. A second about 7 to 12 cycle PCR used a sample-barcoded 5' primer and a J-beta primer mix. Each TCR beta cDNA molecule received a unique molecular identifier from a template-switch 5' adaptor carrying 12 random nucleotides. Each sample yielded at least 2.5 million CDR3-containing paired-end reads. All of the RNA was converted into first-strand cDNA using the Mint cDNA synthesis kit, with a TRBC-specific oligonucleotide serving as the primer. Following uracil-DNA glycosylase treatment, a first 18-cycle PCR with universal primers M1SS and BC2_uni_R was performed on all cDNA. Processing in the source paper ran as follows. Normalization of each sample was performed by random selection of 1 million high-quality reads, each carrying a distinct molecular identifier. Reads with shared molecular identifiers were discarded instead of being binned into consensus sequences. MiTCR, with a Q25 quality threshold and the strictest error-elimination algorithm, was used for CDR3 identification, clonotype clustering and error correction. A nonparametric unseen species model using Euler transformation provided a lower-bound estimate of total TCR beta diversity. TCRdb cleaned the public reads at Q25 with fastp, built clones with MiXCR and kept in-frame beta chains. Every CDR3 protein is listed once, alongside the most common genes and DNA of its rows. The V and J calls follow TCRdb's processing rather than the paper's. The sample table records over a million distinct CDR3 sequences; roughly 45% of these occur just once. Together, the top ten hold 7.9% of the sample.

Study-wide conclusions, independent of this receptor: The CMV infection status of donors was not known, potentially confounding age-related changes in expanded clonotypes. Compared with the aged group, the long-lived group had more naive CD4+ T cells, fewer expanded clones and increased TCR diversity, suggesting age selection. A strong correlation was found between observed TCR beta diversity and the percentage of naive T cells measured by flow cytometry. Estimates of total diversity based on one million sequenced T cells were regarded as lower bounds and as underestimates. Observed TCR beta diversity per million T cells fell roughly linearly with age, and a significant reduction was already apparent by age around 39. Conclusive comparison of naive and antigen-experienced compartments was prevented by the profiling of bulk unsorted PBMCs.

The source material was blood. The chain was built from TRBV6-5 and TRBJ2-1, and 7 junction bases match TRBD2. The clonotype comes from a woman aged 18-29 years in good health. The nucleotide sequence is TGTGCCAGCACCCACTCATACCTAGCGGATTACAATGAGCAGTTCTTC. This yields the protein CASTHSYLADYNEQFF.